The 2 T cell receptor beta chains below were found in one sample sequenced in a study of T cells in Graves' hyperthyroidism and ophthalmopathy. Amplified regions were TCR beta CDR3 sequences from RNA transcripts. TCR CDR3 regions were first amplified by RT-PCR with HTBI primers. TCRdb ran MiXCR on the multiplex PCR reads and lists one entry per CDR3 protein. This table holds about 640,000 distinct CDR3 sequences, more than 20% found once. Sequencing was carried out using blood. All receptors derive from a man between 25 and 39 years old with Graves' ophthalmopathy.

Many counts were recorded for this clonotype. This chain connects TRBV11-2 to TRBJ1-6; the D gene is possibly TRBD1 (6 bases). Trimming took off 3 bases at V and 9 bases at J, with 15 bases between the two ends. Germline V gives CDR1 SGHAT, CDR2 FQNNGV. CDR3 length: 15 residues. The CDR3: CASSFGQTLGSPLHF. The CDR3 DNA sequence: TGTGCCAGCAGCTTCGGACAGACCTTAGGTTCACCCCTCCACTTT.

The CDR3, as DNA: TGTGCCAGCAGTTTTGACATTCGCACAGATACGCAGTATTTT. This encodes CASSFDIRTDTQYF. This chain links TRBV12-3 or TRBV12-4 with TRBJ2-3; D is unresolved. The CDR3 has 14 residues. The V end was cut by 3 bases, the J end by 1 base, with 8 bases between.